This TCR beta chain is drawn from a study of memory CD4+ T cells and cytomegalovirus serostatus. The repertoire was sequenced with immunoSEQ multiplex PCR; TCRdb's copy has only in-frame clones and lacks some. This table has about 39,000 clones, approximately 78% appearing once. Single viable CD3+CD4+CD8-CD45RO+ cells were sorted as the memory CD4+ T cells. Donors' CMV status reflects serum IgG against pp150, pp28, p38, p52. Sample: memory CD4+ T cells from blood. The origin of this receptor is an adult in good health and CMV-seronegative.

This CDR3 is CASRNLGGSPRGNQPQHF. The DNA of the CDR3 is TGTGCCAGCAGAAACCTCGGGGGCTCCCCGAGGGGCAATCAGCCCCAGCATTTT. The gene calls are TRBV11-2 and TRBJ1-5; weak D call: TRBD1 (6 bases). The germline gives CDR1 SGHAT, CDR2 FQNNGV. V lost 6 bases and J lost 2, with 23 bases in between. The CDR3 contains 18 residues.